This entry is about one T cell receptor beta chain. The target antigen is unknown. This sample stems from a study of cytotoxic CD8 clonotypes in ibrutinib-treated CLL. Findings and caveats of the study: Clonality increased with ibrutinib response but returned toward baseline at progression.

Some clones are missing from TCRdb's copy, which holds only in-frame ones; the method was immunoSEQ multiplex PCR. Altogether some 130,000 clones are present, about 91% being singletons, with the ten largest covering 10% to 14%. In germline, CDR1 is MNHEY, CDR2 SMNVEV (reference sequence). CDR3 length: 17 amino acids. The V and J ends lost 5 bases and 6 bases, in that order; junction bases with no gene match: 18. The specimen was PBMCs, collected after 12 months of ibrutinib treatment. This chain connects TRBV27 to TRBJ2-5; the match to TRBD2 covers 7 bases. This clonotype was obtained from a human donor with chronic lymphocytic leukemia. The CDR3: CASSISPAAGDLKTQYF. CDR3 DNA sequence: TGTGCCAGCAGTATAAGCCCCGCCGCGGGAGATTTAAAGACCCAGTACTTC.